The present T cell receptor beta chain was sequenced within a study of blood T cells in healthy people across ages. With a J-beta primer mix and a sample-barcoded 5' primer, a second PCR ran about 7 to 11 cycles. TCRdb independently ran MiXCR on the 5' RACE reads; one entry per CDR3 protein. Of around 1.7 million distinct CDR3 sequences in the sample, 28% were seen once. Notes on the study in general: Per-million-T-cell TCR beta diversity fell roughly linearly with age.

About this clonotype: Its target is not known.

The receptor was isolated from a woman younger than 45 in good health. Sequenced sample: blood.

CDR3 sequence reads: CSVESVYGYTF. Here the CDR3 DNA reads TGCAGCGTTGAATCGGTCTATGGCTACACCTTC. The chain uses TRBV29-1 and TRBJ1-2; D not certain. The CDR3 has 11 amino acids. Trimming took 2 bases from V and 4 from J, leaving 5 bases between them. Germline V gene data show CDR1 as SQVTM and CDR2 as ANQGSEA.